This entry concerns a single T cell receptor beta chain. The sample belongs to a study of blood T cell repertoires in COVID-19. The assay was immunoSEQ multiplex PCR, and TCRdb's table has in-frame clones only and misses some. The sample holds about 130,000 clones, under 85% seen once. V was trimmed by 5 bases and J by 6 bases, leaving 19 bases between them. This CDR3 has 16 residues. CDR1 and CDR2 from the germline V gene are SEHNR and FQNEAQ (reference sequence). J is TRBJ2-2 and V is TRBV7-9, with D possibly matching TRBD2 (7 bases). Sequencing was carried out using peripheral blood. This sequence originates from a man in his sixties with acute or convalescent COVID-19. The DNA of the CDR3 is TGTGCCAGCAGCGGGAGGGGGGACCAACCAGCCGGGGAGCTGTTTTTT. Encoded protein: CASSGRGDQPAGELFF.